The sequence of this TCR beta chain was determined in a study of shared clonotypes between healthy human individuals (dated by TCRdb to the early 2020s). Broadly, across the study: Two women and three men aged 18 to 49 years were included in the cohort. For each donor, CD4 naive and CD4 memory were each given three plates, CD8 naive was given two plates, and CD8 memory was given one plate. To estimate repertoire size and how much clonotypes are shared between individuals, the study performed deep sequencing of blood TCR repertoires from a few healthy adults. To increase sequencing depth and limit assay-specific biases, different laboratories used diverse techniques to prepare libraries and sequence TCR repertoires. Per donor, leukapheresis produced somewhere between about 0.85 and 8.9 billion PBMCs.

Using the deep immunoSEQ assay, multiplex PCR amplified TCR CDR3 regions from genomic DNA. Genomic DNA extracted from each cell subset was distributed evenly over all wells of several immunoSEQ 96-well plates, and each plate served as one replicate. Each replicate PCR for sorted subsets received about 200 ng genomic DNA, equal to roughly 29,000 T cell genomes. Purified libraries were quantified with a Qubit 3.0 fluorometer, sized on a Bioanalyzer 2100, and re-quantified with the KAPA Library Quantification kit. Every immunoSEQ 96-well plate was sequenced on a dedicated single-read 150-cycle Illumina NextSeq 550 flow cell. Processing in the source paper ran as follows. Because only junctional sequences without quality scores were contained in the immunoSEQ output, filtering matching that applied to full-length reads could not be performed. Sequences were annotated with PyIR, a Python wrapper for IgBLAST v1.9, and V/J genes and CDR3 were assigned using IMGT germline references. Reads were removed for weak V/J assignments (E-value above 1e-6), missing CDR3, stop codons, out-of-frame junctions, or ambiguous translated residues. V3J clonotypes were defined as sequences sharing the same inferred V gene, J gene, and CDR3 amino acid sequence. Percentage overlap between repertoires was computed as shared unique clonotypes divided by the size of the smaller repertoire. Richness of each repertoire was evaluated using RTK rarefaction, the Chao1 estimator, and Recon v2.1 estimates of unobserved clonotypes. Generation probabilities were computed with OLGA for all TCRbeta clonotypes obtained by the gDNA method from several donors. TCRdb took over this immuneACCESS table, retaining in-frame rearrangements with V and J assigned. Such tables are incomplete; in checked studies, under half of the missing clones stem from an unresolved V gene, and the remainder is unexplained. That table is the source of V, J and clone size, and D and trimming were worked out from the DNA. This sample gives around 700,000 clones in total; about 90% of them show up just once. The ten largest clones represent roughly 24% of the sample.

CD8 naive samples were CD45RO-negative cells positively selected for CCR7, giving a CD45RA+CCR7+ population that excluded TemRA cells. The donors were healthy, HIV-negative adults with no recently reported acute infections or vaccinations. Every donor was a Caucasian adult residing in Nashville, Tennessee, USA. Blood was collected by leukapheresis, and PBMCs were isolated by Ficoll-Histopaque density gradient centrifugation and then cryopreserved in liquid nitrogen vapor phase. Analytical flow cytometry was used to check the purity and quantity of every magnetically sorted T cell population. Each sorted fraction had its genomic DNA isolated and then quantified by UV absorbance on a Nanodrop 2000c. This clone showed up just once. There is no known antigen for this receptor. No base-level quality is on record; no much larger clone is a single base apart. Reading from cysteine to phenylalanine, the CDR3 counts 17 amino acids. Left in the record is the CDR3 DNA by itself, 51 bases read in frame from the first base. The junction shows trimming of 5 bases on V and 3 bases on J, and the gene matches do not reach 11 bases of it. Based on the germline V gene (reference sequence), the CDR1 and CDR2 sequences are SEHNR and FQNEAQ.

Study-level results and caveats: Clonotypes shared by all four sorted-subset donors showed higher generation probabilities than non-shared clonotypes. Sampling was limited to blood, and TCR repertoires in tissue likely differ from TCR repertoires in blood. Incomplete sequencing was indicated by rarefaction of sorted-subset datasets, despite the large sequencing depth. Pairwise subsampling indicated that sequencing depth was expected to affect the degree of clonotype sharing among donors. Naive subsets generally had larger estimated clonotype richness than memory subsets. Because the study included a small number of donors, the genetic and exposure-history diversity represented was limited. Across four donors, about 5% of naive CD4, roughly 3.4% of naive CD8, 2.3% of memory CD4, and under 0.45% of memory CD8 clonotypes were shared.

The sequencing input was naive CD8+ T cells sorted from blood. Taken with the paper, the label for cell subset or site translates to: CD45RA+CCR7+. This sequence was found in a man younger than 45 in good health. The sequence joins TRBV7-9 to TRBJ2-7; 12 nucleotides in the junction match TRBD2. The DNA sequence is as follows: TGTGCCAGCAGCCCTAGCGGGAGGGACGAGGGGGTCTACGAGCAGTACTTC. It is translated as CASSPSGRDEGVYEQYF.